These 2 T cell receptor beta chains came from one sample sequenced in a study of T cell clonality in common variable immunodeficiency. Profiled with immunoSEQ multiplex PCR; TCRdb holds only in-frame clones, not every one. Listed for the sample are tens of thousands of clones, none seen a single time. The source material was peripheral blood mononuclear cells. All receptors derive from a person aged 18-70 years in good health.

In its sample, this clone was seen many times. The read comes to an end 3 residues before the CDR3 does, leaving the germline J gene to fill in the end. The chain is built from TRBV19 and TRBJ2-7, with TRBD2 matching over 11 bases. Losses at the gene ends were 3 bases for V and 6 bases for J; bases not matched to a gene: 13. Germline V gene data show CDR1 as LNHDA and CDR2 as SQIVND (reference sequence). The CDR3 contains 17 residues. CDR3 in amino acids: CASSILAGGPEGVEQYF. The CDR3 bases that were read are TGTGCCAGTAGTATCTTAGCGGGAGGGCCAGAAGGAGTCGAG.

This clone was recorded at least ten times. The read terminates 3 residues before the CDR3 end, so the remaining end is supplied by the germline J gene. V is TRBV7-6 and J is TRBJ1-1, with D possibly TRBD1 on 5 matching bases. The germline V gene has CDR1 SGHVS and CDR2 FNYEAQ. The CDR3 loop spans 15 amino acids. Trimming pared 5 bases from V and 1 base from J, leaving 14 bases between. The CDR3 spells CASSEEGLRNTEAFF. CDR3 bases read: TGTGCCAGCAGCGAGGAGGGGCTGAGGAACACTGAA.